The rows below give T cell receptor beta chains drawn from one sample of a study of blood T cell repertoires in COVID-19. Sequenced by immunoSEQ multiplex PCR; TCRdb stores in-frame clones only, minus some. The table has 300,000 to 500,000 clones, 88% seen once. The sample was PBMCs or T cells enriched from blood (not recorded which). All receptors derive from a young woman with acute COVID-19. Each CDR3 is given with its conserved first and last residue. Each record gives: clone size, D gene, V gene, J gene, CDR3 protein, CDR3 DNA. D genes are given only for firm matches. The size of a clone is reported for some rows only, either as once, few or many, or as a class for expanded clones.

.	.	TRBV3-1/TRBV3-2	TRBJ1-6	CASSQDAGGCNSPLHF	TGTGCCAGCAGCCAAGACGCGGGGGGCTGCAATTCACCCCTCCACTTT
.	TRBD1	TRBV10-2	TRBJ1-1	CASSEARDRENTEAFF	TGCGCCAGCAGTGAGGCGCGGGACAGGGAGAACACTGAAGCTTTCTTT
.	.	TRBV6-2/TRBV6-3	TRBJ2-2	CASSRRTVANTGELFF	TGTGCCAGCAGCCGTAGGACAGTCGCGAACACCGGGGAGCTGTTTTTT
.	.	TRBV3-1/TRBV3-2	TRBJ2-1	CASSLLTRRKFF	TGTGCCAGCAGCCTCCTGACTAGAAGGAAGTTCTTC
.	.	TRBV4-2	TRBJ2-7	CASSQDLTGSSYEQYF	TGTGCCAGCAGCCAAGATCTTACGGGGAGCTCCTACGAGCAGTACTTC
.	TRBD1	TRBV6-4	TRBJ1-6	CASSVVPGGLSPLHF	TGTGCCAGCAGTGTTGTCCCAGGGGGCTTATCACCCCTCCACTTT
.	.	TRBV2	TRBJ2-5	CASSEERGGQETQYF	TGTGCCAGCAGTGAAGAGAGGGGGGGTCAAGAGACCCAGTACTTC
.	TRBD2	TRBV19	TRBJ2-7	CASSIEAGEPYEQYF	TGTGCCAGTAGTATAGAGGCGGGGGAACCCTACGAGCAGTACTTC
.	TRBD2	TRBV7-2	TRBJ2-1	CASSLRLAGGQSYNEQFF	TGTGCCAGCAGCTTACGGCTAGCGGGGGGGCAATCCTACAATGAGCAGTTCTTC
.	TRBD1	TRBV27	TRBJ2-2	CASRPQGATGELFF	TGTGCCAGCAGGCCTCAGGGGGCAACCGGGGAGCTGTTTTTT
.	.	TRBV5-1	TRBJ2-7	CASSLVGTPTYEQYF	TGCGCCAGCAGCTTGGTAGGGACACCAACCTACGAGCAGTACTTC
.	.	TRBV27	TRBJ1-2	CASSSSRVLYYGYTF	TGTGCCAGCAGTTCCTCCAGGGTACTCTACTATGGCTACACCTTC
.	TRBD1	TRBV9	TRBJ1-2	CASSVADRGGGGYTF	TGTGCCAGCAGCGTAGCGGACAGGGGAGGTGGCGGCTACACCTTC
.	.	TRBV9	TRBJ1-1	CASSVDNSPYMNTEAFF	TGTGCCAGCAGCGTAGACAACAGCCCTTATATGAACACTGAAGCTTTCTTT
.	.	TRBV23-1	TRBJ1-6	CASSRSLPWGEGSPLHF	TGCGCCAGCAGCCGATCCCTACCTTGGGGGGAGGGCTCACCCCTCCACTTT
.	TRBD2	TRBV29-1	TRBJ2-2	CSVEGGTGELFF	TGCAGCGTTGAGGGGGGGACCGGGGAGCTGTTTTTT
.	TRBD1	TRBV4-1	TRBJ1-2	CASSQSGFWDRARYDGYTF	TGCGCCAGCAGTCAAAGTGGATTCTGGGACAGGGCGCGTTACGATGGCTACACCTTC
.	.	TRBV5-6	TRBJ1-5	CASSLGGGLLQPQHF	TGTGCCAGCAGCTTGGGCGGGGGTTTACTTCAGCCCCAGCATTTT
.	.	TRBV28	TRBJ1-1	CATEPGWRGTEAFF	TGTGCCACCGAACCAGGGTGGAGGGGCACTGAAGCTTTCTTT
few	.	TRBV6-1	TRBJ1-5	CASSDVTASYSNQPQHF	TGTGCCAGCAGTGACGTTACAGCCAGTTATAGCAATCAGCCCCAGCATTTT
.	.	TRBV6-5	TRBJ1-2	CASWDYYGYTF	TGTGCCAGCTGGGACTACTATGGCTACACCTTC
.	.	TRBV5-1	TRBJ2-7	CASSPSFGGPYEQYF	TGCGCCAGCAGCCCGAGTTTCGGGGGTCCCTACGAGCAGTACTTC
once	TRBD2	TRBV9	TRBJ2-1	CASSAPSGGAIGEQFF	TGTGCCAGCAGCGCCCCTAGCGGGGGGGCCATCGGTGAGCAGTTCTTC
.	TRBD2	TRBV6-2/TRBV6-3	TRBJ2-5	CASSYPTGGGETQYF	TGTGCCAGCAGTTACCCCACGGGGGGAGGAGAGACCCAGTACTTC
.	.	TRBV10-2	TRBJ2-7	CASSAQNYEQYF	TGCGCCAGCAGTGCTCAGAACTACGAGCAGTACTTC
.	.	TRBV10-2	TRBJ1-2	CASSESREYGYTF	TGCGCCAGCAGTGAGTCACGGGAATATGGCTACACCTTC
.	.	TRBV9	TRBJ1-3	CASSVVGEGNTIYF	TGTGCCAGCAGCGTAGTAGGGGAAGGAAACACCATATATTTT
.	.	TRBV3-1/TRBV3-2	TRBJ2-7	CASSHSGMGSYEQYF	TGTGCCAGCAGCCACTCGGGGATGGGGTCCTACGAGCAGTACTTC
.	TRBD1	TRBV11-2	TRBJ1-1	CASSPPPGQGAEAFF	TGTGCCAGCAGCCCTCCTCCGGGACAGGGGGCTGAAGCTTTCTTT
.	.	TRBV10-3	TRBJ2-7	CAISGQRNSYEQYF	TGTGCCATCAGCGGACAGAGGAACTCCTACGAGCAGTACTTC
once	.	TRBV4-1	TRBJ1-5	CASSPRENQPQHF	TGCGCCAGCAGTCCCAGGGAAAATCAGCCCCAGCATTTT
.	TRBD2	TRBV7-8	TRBJ2-7	CASSLTASGGAPEQYF	TGTGCCAGCAGCTTAACCGCTAGCGGGGGGGCCCCCGAGCAGTACTTC
.	.	TRBV4-1	TRBJ1-3	CASSQEGVDTIYF	TGCGCCAGCAGCCAAGAAGGGGTGGACACCATATATTTT
.	TRBD1	TRBV23-1	TRBJ2-7	CASSPTRQGDYEQYF	TGCGCCAGCAGCCCCACACGACAGGGGGACTACGAGCAGTACTTC
.	.	TRBV12-3/TRBV12-4	TRBJ1-6	CASSWGRQAPLHF	TGTGCCAGCAGTTGGGGCCGTCAGGCACCCCTCCACTTT
.	.	TRBV13	TRBJ2-3	CASSFEDSSTDTQYF	TGTGCCAGCAGCTTTGAAGACAGCTCCACAGATACGCAGTATTTT
.	TRBD1	TRBV10-3	TRBJ1-2	CAISETRGQRGYTF	TGTGCCATCAGTGAGACCAGGGGGCAGCGAGGCTACACCTTC
.	.	TRBV2	TRBJ1-6	CASIVDSAVYNSPLHF	TGTGCCAGCATTGTGGACAGCGCCGTCTATAATTCACCCCTCCACTTT
.	TRBD1	TRBV19	TRBJ2-1	CATTPGQGLYNEQFF	TGTGCCACGACTCCGGGACAGGGTCTCTACAATGAGCAGTTCTTC
.	.	TRBV5-1	TRBJ2-1	CASSSLLGSNEQFF	TGCGCCAGCAGCTCCCTCCTTGGCAGTAATGAGCAGTTCTTC
.	.	TRBV25-1	TRBJ1-1	CASSPYRELNTEAFF	TGTGCCAGCAGTCCATACAGGGAGCTGAACACTGAAGCTTTCTTT
.	TRBD2	TRBV2	TRBJ2-7	CASSRTSHEQYF	TGTGCCAGCAGTCGGACTAGCCACGAGCAGTACTTC
.	TRBD1	TRBV10-1	TRBJ2-1	CASSPGTGGLDEQFF	TGCGCCAGCAGCCCCGGGACAGGGGGCTTGGATGAGCAGTTCTTC
.	.	TRBV10-3	TRBJ1-2	CAISREINYGYTF	TGTGCCATCAGTCGTGAGATTAACTATGGCTACACCTTC
.	TRBD2	TRBV5-6	TRBJ2-1	CASRTRLAGFSYNEQFF	TGTGCCAGCAGAACCAGACTAGCGGGTTTCTCCTACAATGAGCAGTTCTTC
once	TRBD2	TRBV29-1	TRBJ2-1	CSVKRLAGAYNEQFF	TGCAGCGTTAAAAGACTAGCGGGGGCCTACAATGAGCAGTTCTTC
.	.	TRBV18	TRBJ1-5	CASSSQQGIYNQPQHF	TGTGCCAGCTCATCGCAACAGGGTATATACAATCAGCCCCAGCATTTT
.	.	TRBV5-6	TRBJ2-5	CASSLFKERFQETQYF	TGTGCCAGCAGCTTGTTTAAAGAGCGGTTTCAAGAGACCCAGTACTTC
.	.	TRBV7-3	TRBJ2-2	CASSLNRVAGELFF	TGTGCCAGCAGCTTAAACAGGGTTGCCGGGGAGCTGTTTTTT
once	.	TRBV19	TRBJ1-5	CASSKIWGEPQHF	TGTGCCAGTAGTAAGATTTGGGGGGAGCCCCAGCATTTT